This record looks at one T cell receptor (beta chain) sequence and its context. The antigen remains undetermined. These data come from a study of T cell responses to AZD1222 COVID-19 vaccine. Study-level points and caveats: Recipients of two AZD1222 doses showed rising Spike-specific TCR breadth and depth.

Germline V CDR1 and CDR2: GTSNPN, SVGIG (reference sequence). The CDR3 consists of 11 residues. Trimming cost V 0 bases and J 4 bases, with 3 bases left between them. Pooled in the analysis were second doses at about 4 or about 12 weeks. Sequencing was performed with immunoSEQ multiplex PCR; in TCRdb, only in-frame clones are kept and a portion is missing. The table includes 100,000 to 130,000 clones, around 93% detected once. This chain joins TRBV30 and TRBJ1-1, with D unclear. The sequences come from peripheral blood, collected 28 days after the second AZD1222 dose. The TCR was taken from an adult who received the AZD1222 COVID-19 vaccine. The chain's CDR3 is CAWSVITEAFF. CDR3 nucleotides: TGTGCCTGGAGTGTAATCACTGAAGCTTTCTTT.